A single sample is the source of the 16 T cell receptor beta chains below, sequenced in a study of T cell responses to AZD1222 COVID-19 vaccine (dated by TCRdb to the early 2020s). The library was generated by the immunoSEQ multiplex PCR assay. Here the immuneACCESS table is served through TCRdb, limited to in-frame sequences with V and J called. Missing clones are a known gap in these copies; in checked studies unresolved V genes cover under half, and the rest lacks a known reason. This sample gives tens of thousands of clones in total; approximately 90% of them show up just once. The ten largest clones add up to 5.7% of the sample. Read against the paper, the sample's time point label means: baseline before first vaccination. Sequenced material: peripheral blood, taken on day 0 of AZD1222 vaccination. The receptors derive from an adult in good health.

The chain has TRBV4-1 and TRBJ2-1, with no clear D. Germline V lookup: CDR1 MGHRA, CDR2 YSYEKL. The CDR3 runs 16 residues. V lost 1 base, J lost 9 bases, and 19 bases lay in between. CDR3 sequence (DNA): TGCGCCAGCAGCCAAGTTACTGCCCCGTTAGTAGGTGAGCAGTTCTTC. This sequence encodes CASSQVTAPLVGEQFF.

V usage is TRBV10-3 and J usage is TRBJ1-6; D possibly corresponds to TRBD1 (6 bases). The CDR3 covers 14 residues. V lost 5 bases to trimming and J lost 6 bases, with 11 bases between them. CDR1 and CDR2 (germline): ENHRY, SYGVKD. DNA of the CDR3: TGTGCCATCAGTATGGACAGATTTAATTCACCCCTCCACTTT. Amino acids: CAISMDRFNSPLHF.

The V and J genes are TRBV7-6 and TRBJ1-3; TRBD1 matches 9 bases. Germline CDR1 SGHVS, CDR2 FNYEAQ. This CDR3 is built from 18 residues. Trimming cost V 3 bases and J 6 bases; bases outside gene matches: 15. CDR3 bases: TGTGCCAGCAGCTTTAGTCCGCCGGTGGGACAGGGTAAAAACACCATATATTTT. Its protein product is CASSFSPPVGQGKNTIYF.

This clone was detected only a few times. The V gene is TRBV30, the J gene TRBJ1-1; D not resolved. The germline gives CDR1 GTSNPN, CDR2 SVGIG (reference sequence). This CDR3 spans 13 amino acids. V lost 2 bases to trimming and J lost 5 bases, with 12 bases between them. DNA of the CDR3: TGTGCCTGGAGTCCCGGGGTGGGAACTGAAGCTTTCTTT. This codes for CAWSPGVGTEAFF.

This clone qualifies as medium-sized (0.01 to 0.1%). The chain combines TRBV9 with TRBJ2-5; D is perhaps TRBD2 (5 bases). Germline V gene sequence: CDR1 SGDLS, CDR2 YYNGEE. The CDR3 runs 18 residues. V was clipped by 3 bases and J by 4 bases, with 25 bases between them. CDR3 loop: CASSAGVYRPGRLETQYF. Written as DNA, the CDR3 is TGTGCCAGCAGCGCCGGGGTTTATCGCCCCGGGCGCTTAGAGACCCAGTACTTC. The whole variable domain, filled in from reference TRBV9 and TRBJ2-5, reads DSGVTQTPKHLITATGQRVTLRCSPRSGDLSVYWYQQSLDQGLQFLIQYYNGEERAKGNILERFSAQQFPDLHSELNLSSLELGDSALYFCASSAGVYRPGRLETQYFGPGTRLLVL.

The count of this clone is one. The chain employs TRBV3-1 (or the pseudogene TRBV3-2) and TRBJ1-2; possibly TRBD1 for D (5 bases). CDR1 LGHDT and CDR2 YNNKEL come from the germline V gene (reference sequence). The germline V and J ends were trimmed by 2 bases and 6 bases, with 22 bases remaining between them. The CDR3 runs to 17 residues. CDR3 protein: CASSQRNWGRFDHGYTF. The CDR3 nucleotides are TGTGCCAGCAGCCAACGGAATTGGGGGAGGTTCGACCATGGCTACACCTTC.

The chain couples TRBV5-4 to TRBJ1-1; D is unresolved. The germline gives CDR1 SGHNT, CDR2 YYREEE (reference sequence). Trimming shortened V by 5 bases and J by 1 base, and 6 bases separated the two germline ends. The length of the CDR3 is 12 residues. The CDR3 sequence is CASRGWNTEAFF. The CDR3, as DNA: TGTGCCAGCAGAGGGTGGAACACTGAAGCTTTCTTT. The whole variable domain, remainder taken from reference TRBV5-4 and TRBJ1-1, is ETGVTQSPTHLIKTRGQQVTLRCSSQSGHNTVSWYQQALGQGPQFIFQYYREEENGRGNFPPRFSGLQFPNYSSELNVNALELDDSALYLCASRGWNTEAFFGQGTRLTVV.

The gene calls are TRBV7-9 and TRBJ1-3; D is possibly TRBD1 (5 bases). Between the trimmed V and J ends, which lost 2 bases and 2 bases, there was a span of 10 bases. Per the germline V gene, CDR1 is SEHNR and CDR2 is FQNEAQ (reference sequence). This CDR3 is built from 15 residues. The CDR3 loop reads CASSLLGGPGNTIYF. The CDR3 DNA follows: TGTGCCAGCAGCTTACTGGGGGGACCTGGAAACACCATATATTTT.

V and J are TRBV2 and TRBJ1-5, with TRBD1 as a possible D gene (6 bases). CDR1 SNHLY and CDR2 FYNNEI come from the germline V gene. The CDR3 totals 14 residues. Deletions cut 7 bases from V and 5 bases from J, with 15 bases between. CDR3 in amino acids: CASTLRTDHQPQHF. The DNA of the CDR3 is TGTGCCAGCACCCTAAGGACAGACCATCAGCCCCAGCATTTT.

This clone has only a few counts. The chain is built from TRBV10-3 and TRBJ2-7, with TRBD2 identical over 12 bases. In germline, CDR1 is ENHRY, CDR2 SYGVKD. After removal of 4 bases from V and 1 base from J, the junction contained 11 bases not matched to a gene. This CDR3 has 18 amino acids. The CDR3 here is CAISAANLAGGVSYEQYF. DNA of the CDR3: TGTGCCATCAGTGCCGCAAACCTAGCGGGGGGGGTGTCCTACGAGCAGTACTTC.

The V and J genes are TRBV6-5 and TRBJ1-1; a possible D gene is TRBD1 (6 bases). V lost 11 bases and J 2 bases, leaving 15 bases between the germline ends. Per germline, CDR1 MNHEY and CDR2 SVGAGI. The length of the CDR3 is 13 residues. CDR3 in amino acids: CAGTKGGNTEAFF. The CDR3, as DNA: TGTGCCGGCACAAAGGGGGGAAACACTGAAGCTTTCTTT.

J is TRBJ2-1 and V is TRBV5-4; D remains ambiguous. V was pared by 3 bases and J by 4 bases, with 5 bases between. Per the germline V gene, CDR1 is SGHNT and CDR2 is YYREEE (reference sequence). The CDR3 is 12 amino acids. This chain's CDR3 is CASSSPYNEQFF. Written as DNA, the CDR3 is TGTGCCAGCAGCTCGCCTTACAATGAGCAGTTCTTC.

This clone has a handful of counts. The J gene is TRBJ1-5, the V gene TRBV19; D remains unclear. The V gene lost 2 bases and the J gene lost 4 bases, with 15 bases spanning the gap. The CDR3 sequence is 16 residues long. CDR1 LNHDA and CDR2 SQIVND come from the germline V gene (reference sequence). The CDR3 here is CASSITTGVANQPQHF. The CDR3, as DNA: TGTGCCAGTAGTATAACCACCGGGGTGGCAAATCAGCCCCAGCATTTT. Filled out from reference TRBV19 and TRBJ1-5, the complete variable domain reads DGGITQSPKYLFRKEGQNVTLSCEQNLNHDAMYWYRQDPGQGLRLIYYSQIVNDFQKGDIAEGYSVSREKKESFPLTVTSAQKNPTAFYLCASSITTGVANQPQHFGDGTRLSIL.

The chain employs TRBV19 and TRBJ1-6, with D possibly being TRBD1 (5 bases). In germline, CDR1 is LNHDA, CDR2 SQIVND (reference sequence). This CDR3 comprises 13 residues. The V gene lost 3 bases and the J gene lost 10 bases, with 10 bases spanning the gap. The DNA for the CDR3 is TGTGCCAGTAGTATCCTTGGGGGGTCACCCCTCCACTTT. Translated: CASSILGGSPLHF.

This clone has only one observation. DNA of the CDR3: TGTGCCAGCAGTGACGGGAGGGGGGGTCGCACAGATACGCAGTATTTT. As protein: CASSDGRGGRTDTQYF. V is TRBV6-4 and J is TRBJ2-3, with a weak D call TRBD2 (7 bases). This CDR3 is built from 16 residues. V was clipped by 2 bases and J by 1 base, with 13 bases between them. In germline, CDR1 is MRHNA, CDR2 SNTAGT.

The chain combines TRBV5-1 with TRBJ2-3; D is ambiguous. The length of the CDR3 is 13 residues. The V and J ends lost 7 bases and 3 bases respectively, with 12 bases between them. Germline CDR1 is SGHRS and CDR2 is YFSETQ. Here the CDR3 reads CASYNKGTDTQYF. CDR3 DNA: TGCGCCAGCTACAATAAAGGGACAGATACGCAGTATTTT.